The 18 T cell receptor beta chains below were found in one sample sequenced in a study of identical twins. TCRdb independently ran MiXCR on the 5' RACE reads; one entry per CDR3 protein. The top ten clones hold about 1.5% of a sample with about 890,000 distinct CDR3 sequences, approximately 13% of them seen once. The same sample was also used in a study of yellow fever vaccine responses in identical twins.

The sequenced sample consisted of PBMCs. The receptors come from a woman under 30 in good health.

With respect to this clonotype: This may arise from a read error, as a much more abundant clone is one base away. The rearrangement links TRBV12-3 or TRBV12-4 to TRBJ2-2, with D perhaps matching TRBD2 (5 bases). The CDR3 covers 12 residues. This chain's CDR3 is CASSSRTWELSF. CDR3 nucleotide sequence: TGTGCCAGCAGTTCCCGGACCTGGGAGCTGTCTTTT.

Ten or more counts support this clonotype. The chain joins TRBV7-9 to TRBJ2-2, with 10 nucleotides matching TRBD1. Per the germline V gene, CDR1 is SEHNR and CDR2 is FQNEAQ (reference sequence). This CDR3 region has 15 residues. Here the CDR3 reads CVLETGGAGTGELFF. In DNA form, the CDR3 reads TGTGTTCTTGAGACAGGGGGCGCCGGCACCGGGGAGCTGTTTTTT.

A few counts support this clonotype. The chain's CDR3 is CASSSTGSSTEAFF. The CDR3 coding sequence is TGTGCCAGCAGCTCCACCGGGTCAAGTACTGAAGCTTTCTTT. This chain uses TRBV7-8 with TRBJ1-1, with D hard to call. The CDR3 is 14 amino acids. Germline loops: CDR1 SGHVS, CDR2 FQNEAQ. The V gene lost 4 bases and the J gene lost 5 bases, with 14 bases spanning the gap. Full variable domain (rest looked up from reference TRBV7-8 and TRBJ1-1): GAGVSQSPRYKVAKRGQDVALRCDPISGHVSLFWYQQALGQGPEFLTYFQNEAQLDKSGLPSDRFFAERPEGSVSTLKIQRTQQEDSAVYLCASSSTGSSTEAFFGQGTRLTVV.

The chain carries TRBV20-1 and TRBJ2-1; 8 bases match TRBD2. This CDR3 comprises 13 residues. Germline CDR1 and CDR2: DFQATT and SNEGSKA (reference sequence). V was clipped by 3 bases and J by 8 bases; unmatched bases: 6. The CDR3, as DNA: TGCAGTGCTAGTGGTTCGGGGGGGGATGAGCAGTTCTTC. This translates into CSASGSGGDEQFF.

This clonotype was counted ten times or more. The chain combines TRBV7-9 with TRBJ2-7, with 7 positions matching TRBD2. This CDR3 contains 15 residues. Germline V gene data show CDR1 as SEHNR and CDR2 as FQNEAQ (reference sequence). V trimming: 6 bases; J trimming: 5 bases; junction bases outside the gene matches: 13. The CDR3: CASSYPPSGWDEQYF. The CDR3 coding sequence is TGTGCCAGCAGTTACCCCCCTAGCGGCTGGGACGAGCAGTACTTC.

This rearrangement joins TRBV20-1 to TRBJ2-7, with a possible D match to TRBD1 (6 bases). CDR3 size: 13 residues. Looked up from germline, CDR1 is DFQATT and CDR2 is SNEGSKA (reference sequence). With 2 bases removed from V and 2 bases from J, the gap between germline ends came to 10 bases. As DNA, the CDR3 is TGCAGTGCTAGAAATCAGGGGACCTACGAGCAGTACGTC. Its protein is CSARNQGTYEQYV.

This clonotype was detected only a few times. The J gene is TRBJ2-7, the V gene TRBV6-6; the D gene is possibly TRBD1 (6 bases). The CDR3 spans 13 residues. Germline V gene sequence: CDR1 MNHNY, CDR2 SVGAGI (reference sequence). Trimming shortened V by 6 bases and J by 2 bases, and 11 bases separated the two germline ends. CDR3 sequence: CASSDGTTYEQYF. CDR3 in DNA: TGTGCCAGCAGCGACGGGACAACCTACGAGCAGTACTTC.

This rearrangement joins TRBV20-1 to TRBJ1-4; 11 bases match TRBD1. The CDR3 covers 14 residues. After removal of 3 bases from V and 7 bases from J, the junction contained 4 bases not matched to a gene. Germline V gives CDR1 DFQATT, CDR2 SNEGSKA (reference sequence). The CDR3 region is CSARGQGVFEKLFF. The CDR3 region has the DNA TGCAGTGCTAGGGGACAGGGGGTTTTTGAAAAACTGTTTTTT.

The sample holds a few counts of this clonotype. The CDR3 is CATSTDDMAADYKGTDTQYF. In nucleotides, the CDR3 is TGTGCCACCAGCACAGACGATATGGCGGCTGACTATAAGGGCACAGATACGCAGTATTTT. This chain uses TRBV15 with TRBJ2-3, with D possibly being TRBD2 (5 bases). Trimming took off 4 bases at V and 1 base at J, with 27 bases between the two ends. The CDR3 covers 20 residues. Germline CDR1 reads LNHNV; CDR2 reads YYDKDF (reference sequence).

The V gene is TRBV10-3, the J gene TRBJ1-6; 9 bases match TRBD1. The CDR3 runs to 15 residues. The junction had 6 bases not matched to a gene; V was cut back by 6 bases and J by 6 bases. The V gene's germline CDR1 is ENHRY and CDR2 SYGVKD. CDR3 region: CAIRGPGQGNSPLHF. The DNA for the CDR3 is TGTGCCATCAGAGGACCGGGACAGGGTAATTCACCCCTCCACTTT.

This clonotype has just a few counts. The J gene is TRBJ2-1, the V gene TRBV28; no reliable D call. CDR1 and CDR2 from the germline V gene are MDHEN and SYDVKM. The CDR3 has 11 residues. The ends were cut back, 7 bases at V and 6 bases at J, with 7 bases in the middle. CDR3 coding DNA: TGTGCCAGCACCTACAGCAATGAGCAGTTCTTC. Its protein is CASTYSNEQFF.

This chain links TRBV27 with TRBJ2-1; possibly TRBD2 for D (6 bases). This CDR3 comprises 19 residues. The germline V and J ends were trimmed by 1 base and 5 bases, with 24 bases remaining between them. The V gene's germline CDR1 is MNHEY and CDR2 SMNVEV (reference sequence). CDR3 region: CASSLFYGSLVLQHNEQFF. The CDR3 DNA reads TGTGCCAGCAGTTTATTCTACGGGAGTTTGGTCTTGCAACACAATGAGCAGTTCTTC.

This rearrangement joins TRBV5-1 to TRBJ2-2; tentative D call: TRBD1 (5 bases). The CDR3 loop spans 15 amino acids. V lost 5 bases and J lost 0, with 11 bases in between. Germline lookup yields CDR1 SGHRS and CDR2 YFSETQ. CDR3 DNA sequence: TGCGCCAGCAGGCCACAGGACGCGAACACCGGGGAGCTGTTTTTT. Its translation: CASRPQDANTGELFF.

The CDR3 DNA reads as TGCAGTGCTCGAGTTGGGTCGGGAGGCCGGGACACCGGGGAGCTGTTTTTT. Protein: CSARVGSGGRDTGELFF. The chain joins TRBV20-1 to TRBJ2-2; the match to TRBD2 covers 7 bases. V was clipped by 5 bases and J by 3 bases; unmatched bases: 15. Germline CDR1 reads DFQATT; CDR2 reads SNEGSKA (reference sequence). This CDR3 has 17 residues.

V is TRBV5-1 and J is TRBJ2-2; 11 nucleotides line up with TRBD2. This CDR3 is 22 amino acids long. The trim removed 2 bases at V and 1 base at J, leaving 19 bases unmatched. Germline V gene lookup returns CDR1 SGHRS and CDR2 YFSETQ. The CDR3 region is CASSLHARTSGFLTLNTGELFF. The CDR3 region has the DNA TGCGCCAGCAGCTTACACGCTCGGACTAGCGGGTTTCTAACTTTGAACACCGGGGAGCTGTTTTTT.

Only a few counts were recorded for this clonotype. This chain links TRBV11-1 with TRBJ2-3; 14 nucleotides agree with TRBD2. In germline, CDR1 is SGHAT, CDR2 FQDESV (reference sequence). The CDR3 runs to 18 residues. Unmatched junction bases numbered 8, after V lost 1 base and J lost 5 bases. The CDR3 spells CASSLVPGLAGVIDTQYF. CDR3 sequence (DNA): TGTGCCAGCAGCTTAGTCCCGGGACTAGCGGGAGTAATAGATACGCAGTATTTT.

This clonotype has at least ten counts. The rearrangement joins TRBV4-1 to TRBJ2-1; TRBD1 matches at 9 bases. The CDR3 is 17 residues long. CDR1 and CDR2 from the germline V gene are MGHRA and YSYEKL. The trim removed 1 base at V and 9 bases at J, leaving 13 bases unmatched. This CDR3 is CASSQGLPGQGSFEQFF. The CDR3 DNA reads as TGCGCCAGCAGCCAAGGGCTACCGGGACAGGGATCCTTTGAGCAGTTCTTC.

This clonotype was picked up many times. V is TRBV6-2 or TRBV6-3 and J is TRBJ1-6; 9 nucleotides agree with TRBD1. V lost 6 bases and J lost 7; bases outside the gene matches: 10. Looked up from germline, CDR1 is MNHEY and CDR2 is SVGEGT. The length of the CDR3 is 16 residues. The CDR3 DNA follows: TGTGCCAGCAGACGACAGGGGGACATAATAAATTCACCCCTCCACTTT. It specifies CASRRQGDIINSPLHF.